Each of the 10 T cell receptor beta chains below was sequenced from the same sample in a study of blood T cell repertoires in COVID-19. This table comes from immunoSEQ multiplex PCR, and its TCRdb copy is limited to in-frame clones, with some not included. The data contain around 400,000 clones, roughly four fifths of them singletons. The source material was PBMCs or T cells enriched from blood (not recorded which). The origin of the receptors is a woman aged 45 to 65 who had recovered from COVID-19.

The chain uses TRBV19 and TRBJ1-2; 7 bases fit TRBD1. Germline V lookup: CDR1 LNHDA, CDR2 SQIVND (reference sequence). The CDR3 consists of 12 residues. V shed 6 bases, J shed 2 bases, and the junction held 0 bases outside the gene matches. CDR3 amino acids: CASRTGNYGYTF. DNA for the CDR3: TGTGCCAGTAGGACAGGGAACTATGGCTACACCTTC.

V usage is TRBV7-9 and J usage is TRBJ1-6, with 8 bases lining up with TRBD1. The CDR3 consists of 17 residues. Trimming cost V 5 bases and J 4 bases; bases outside gene matches: 10. Germline values: CDR1 SEHNR, CDR2 FQNEAQ (reference sequence). Written as DNA, the CDR3 is TGTGCCAGCAGCACCTCTTCCTGGACAGGGTATAATTCACCCCTCCACTTT. Translating it yields CASSTSSWTGYNSPLHF.

The CDR3 protein is CALKILAGFNNEQFF. CDR3 coding DNA: TGTGCCTTGAAGATTTTAGCGGGATTCAACAATGAGCAGTTCTTC. V usage is TRBV30 and J usage is TRBJ2-1; 8 bases line up with TRBD2. The V segment lost 7 bases and the J segment 5 bases; nucleotides outside the gene matches: 13. The CDR3 is 15 residues long. Germline-derived CDR1 and CDR2 are GTSNPN and SVGIG (reference sequence).

The table lists this clone with a few counts. The chain is built from TRBV29-1 and TRBJ2-1; 12 nucleotides align to TRBD2. The CDR3 is made up of 14 amino acids. CDR1 and CDR2 from the germline V gene are SQVTM and ANQGSEA. Trimming at V came to 4 bases and at J to 7 bases, leaving 5 bases not matched to a gene. CDR3 DNA sequence: TGCAGCGTTGCCGCTAGCGGGGGGGCGAATGAGCAGTTCTTC. This translates into CSVAASGGANEQFF.

V usage is TRBV2 and J usage is TRBJ1-2; D is possibly TRBD1 (5 bases). Germline loops: CDR1 SNHLY, CDR2 FYNNEI. The V end was cut by 6 bases, the J end by 4 bases, with 15 bases between. The CDR3 has 14 amino acids. CDR3 nucleotide sequence: TGTGCCAGCAGCGCAACGTCCCAGGGCTATGGCTACACCTTC. Translating it yields CASSATSQGYGYTF. The entire variable domain, with the rest obtained from reference TRBV2 and TRBJ1-2, is as follows: EPEVTQTPSHQVTQMGQEVILRCVPISNHLYFYWYRQILGQKVEFLVSFYNNEISEKSEIFDDQFSVERPDGSNFTLKIRSTKLEDSAMYFCASSATSQGYGYTFGSGTRLTVV.

J is TRBJ2-3 and V is TRBV6-1; 9 nucleotides line up with TRBD2. Germline V gene data show CDR1 as MNHNS and CDR2 as SASEGT. The V and J ends lost 3 bases and 7 bases, in that order; junction bases with no gene match: 8. This CDR3 is 15 amino acids long. CDR3 DNA sequence: TGTGCCAGCAGTGACGGCGGGAGGGCCCGATATACGCAGTATTTT. Encoded protein: CASSDGGRARYTQYF.

There are many counts of this clone. This chain links TRBV2 with TRBJ1-2, with D maybe TRBD1 (5 bases). With 8 bases removed from V and 8 bases from J, the gap between germline ends came to 15 bases. The CDR3 sequence is 12 residues long. The germline V gene has CDR1 SNHLY and CDR2 FYNNEI. CDR3 loop: CASGGTATGYTF. The CDR3 DNA reads as TGTGCCAGCGGGGGGACGGCTACCGGCTACACCTTC. Complete variable domain (other parts from reference TRBV2 and TRBJ1-2): EPEVTQTPSHQVTQMGQEVILRCVPISNHLYFYWYRQILGQKVEFLVSFYNNEISEKSEIFDDQFSVERPDGSNFTLKIRSTKLEDSAMYFCASGGTATGYTFGSGTRLTVV.

The chain carries TRBV5-6 and TRBJ1-1; TRBD1 matches at 9 bases. From germline, CDR1 is SGHDT and CDR2 YYEEEE. The CDR3 totals 18 residues. V lost 1 base, J lost 5 bases, and 15 bases stayed unmatched. The CDR3 loop reads CASSLRVGTGSLVTEAFF. The CDR3 DNA reads as TGTGCCAGCAGCTTGAGGGTTGGGACAGGGAGCTTGGTTACTGAAGCTTTCTTT.

The chain is built from TRBV12-3 or TRBV12-4 and TRBJ2-1, with D unresolved. Between the trimmed V and J ends, which lost 6 bases and 7 bases, there was a span of 13 bases. The CDR3 contains 13 residues. The CDR3 sequence is CASSISTGNEQFF. The DNA of the CDR3 is TGTGCCAGCAGCATTTCCACGGGTAATGAGCAGTTCTTC.

The chain links TRBV21-1 to TRBJ2-5; no DNA check was done on the table's D call, TRBD1. TRBV21-1 represents a pseudogene. CDR3 length: 15 amino acids. CDR3 DNA sequence: TGTGCCAGCAGCACCCGGGACATTTGCCAAGAGACCCAGTACTTC. Its protein product is CASSTRDICQETQYF.